This T cell receptor beta chain appears in the sequencing data of a study of beta chain features in type 1 diabetes. V lost 4 bases to trimming and J lost 0 bases; unmatched junction nucleotides: 6. The CDR3 is made up of 16 amino acids. Investigators reverse transcribed all isolated RNA, so they sequenced expressed TCRB transcripts. Some clones are missing from TCRdb's copy, which holds only in-frame ones; the method was immunoSEQ multiplex PCR. The sample lists some 150,000 clones, roughly 11% seen once, with roughly 2% in the top ten. This clonotype was sampled from a young man in good health. Specimen: central memory CD4+ T cells from blood. The chain uses TRBV23-1 and TRBJ1-1; 9 positions agree with TRBD1. TRBV23-1 is given ORF status, its function remaining uncertain. CDR3 amino acids: CASSLQDRGLNTEAFF. The CDR3 DNA sequence: TGCGCCAGCAGTCTCCAGGACAGGGGATTGAACACTGAAGCTTTCTTT.